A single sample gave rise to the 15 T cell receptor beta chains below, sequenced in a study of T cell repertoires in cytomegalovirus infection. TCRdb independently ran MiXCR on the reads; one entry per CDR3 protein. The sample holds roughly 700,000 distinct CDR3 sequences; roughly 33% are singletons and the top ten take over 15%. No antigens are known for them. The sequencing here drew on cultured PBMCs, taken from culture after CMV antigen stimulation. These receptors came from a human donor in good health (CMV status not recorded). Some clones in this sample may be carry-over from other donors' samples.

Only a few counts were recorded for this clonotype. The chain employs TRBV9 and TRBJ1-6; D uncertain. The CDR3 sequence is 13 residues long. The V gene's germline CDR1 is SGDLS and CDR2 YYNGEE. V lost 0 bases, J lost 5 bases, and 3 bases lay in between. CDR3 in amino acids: CASSVDNNSPLHF. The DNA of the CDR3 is TGTGCCAGCAGCGTAGACAATAATTCACCCCTCCACTTT.

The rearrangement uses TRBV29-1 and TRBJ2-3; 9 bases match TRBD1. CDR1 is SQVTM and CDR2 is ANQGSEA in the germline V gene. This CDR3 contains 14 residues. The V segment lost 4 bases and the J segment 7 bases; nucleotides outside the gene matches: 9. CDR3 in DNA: TGCAGCGTTGCTGGGACAGGGTATTCTAATACGCAGTATTTT. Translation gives CSVAGTGYSNTQYF.

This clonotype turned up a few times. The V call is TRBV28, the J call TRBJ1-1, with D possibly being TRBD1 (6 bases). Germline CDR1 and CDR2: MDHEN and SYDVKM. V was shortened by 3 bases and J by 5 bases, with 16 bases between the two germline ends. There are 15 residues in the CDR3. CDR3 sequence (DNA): TGTGCCAGCAGTTTTGGGGGCAGTGGGGATACTGAAGCTTTCTTT. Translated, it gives CASSFGGSGDTEAFF.

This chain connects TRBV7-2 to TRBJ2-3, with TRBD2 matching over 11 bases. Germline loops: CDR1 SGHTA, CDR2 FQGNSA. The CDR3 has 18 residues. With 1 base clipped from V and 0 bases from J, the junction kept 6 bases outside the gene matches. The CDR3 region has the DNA TGTGCCAGCAGCTTAGTGCTAGCGGGGGGCAGGAGCACAGATACGCAGTATTTT. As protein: CASSLVLAGGRSTDTQYF.

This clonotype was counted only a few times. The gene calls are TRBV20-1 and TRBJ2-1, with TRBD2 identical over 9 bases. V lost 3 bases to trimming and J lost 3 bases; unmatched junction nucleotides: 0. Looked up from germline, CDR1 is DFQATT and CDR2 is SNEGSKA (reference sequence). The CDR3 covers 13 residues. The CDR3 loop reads CSARRGGYNEQFF. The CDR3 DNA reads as TGCAGTGCTAGGCGGGGGGGCTACAATGAGCAGTTCTTC.

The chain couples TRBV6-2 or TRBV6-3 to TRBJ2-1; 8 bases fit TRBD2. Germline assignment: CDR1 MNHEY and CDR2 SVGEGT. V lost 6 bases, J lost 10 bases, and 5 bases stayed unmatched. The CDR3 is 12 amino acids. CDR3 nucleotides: TGTGCCAGCAGGGGGGCTAGCGGGGAGCAGTTCTTC. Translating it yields CASRGASGEQFF.

The chain's CDR3 is CASSYPRVYEQYF. The CDR3 DNA is TGTGCCAGCAGTTACCCTCGGGTCTACGAGCAGTACTTC. V usage is TRBV6-5 and J usage is TRBJ2-7; unclear D gene. V was trimmed by 2 bases and J by 3 bases, leaving 8 bases between them. The CDR3 is 13 residues long. Germline values: CDR1 MNHEY, CDR2 SVGAGI.

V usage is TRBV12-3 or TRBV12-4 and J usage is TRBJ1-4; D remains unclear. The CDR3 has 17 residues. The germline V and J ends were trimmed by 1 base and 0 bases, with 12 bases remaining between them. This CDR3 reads CASSLDVGTATNEKLFF. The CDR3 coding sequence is TGTGCCAGCAGTTTAGACGTGGGCACAGCAACTAATGAAAAACTGTTTTTT.

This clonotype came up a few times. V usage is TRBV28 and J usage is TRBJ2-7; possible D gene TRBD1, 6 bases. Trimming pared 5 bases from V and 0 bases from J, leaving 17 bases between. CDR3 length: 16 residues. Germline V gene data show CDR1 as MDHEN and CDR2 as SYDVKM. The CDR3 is CASSLPRGVGSYEQYF. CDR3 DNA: TGTGCCAGCAGTCTCCCCAGGGGAGTAGGCTCCTACGAGCAGTACTTC.

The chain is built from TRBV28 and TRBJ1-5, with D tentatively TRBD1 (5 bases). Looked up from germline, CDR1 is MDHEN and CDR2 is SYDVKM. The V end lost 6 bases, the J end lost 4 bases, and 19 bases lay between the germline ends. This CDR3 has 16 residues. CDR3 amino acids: CASSPLGRTENQPQHF. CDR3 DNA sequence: TGTGCCAGCAGCCCATTGGGGCGTACAGAAAATCAGCCCCAGCATTTT.

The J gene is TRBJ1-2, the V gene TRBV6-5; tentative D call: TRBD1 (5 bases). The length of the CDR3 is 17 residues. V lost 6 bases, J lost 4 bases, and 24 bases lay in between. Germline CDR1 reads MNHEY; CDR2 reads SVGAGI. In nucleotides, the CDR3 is TGTGCCAGCAGCCGCCACTCCTTTTCCCGGGACGTCTATGGCTACACCTTC. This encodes CASSRHSFSRDVYGYTF.

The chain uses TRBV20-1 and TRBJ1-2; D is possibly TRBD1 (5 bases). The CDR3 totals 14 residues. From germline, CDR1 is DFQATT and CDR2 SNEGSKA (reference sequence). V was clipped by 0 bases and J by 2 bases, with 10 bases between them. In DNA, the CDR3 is TGCAGTGCTAGAGAACCCAGGGCCAACTATGGCTACACCTTC. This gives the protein CSAREPRANYGYTF.

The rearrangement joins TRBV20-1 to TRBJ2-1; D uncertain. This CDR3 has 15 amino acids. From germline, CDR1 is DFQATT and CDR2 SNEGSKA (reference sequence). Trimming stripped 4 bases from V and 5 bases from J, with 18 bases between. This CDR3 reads CSATPPTDPNNEQFF. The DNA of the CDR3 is TGCAGTGCTACCCCTCCCACGGACCCAAACAATGAGCAGTTCTTC.

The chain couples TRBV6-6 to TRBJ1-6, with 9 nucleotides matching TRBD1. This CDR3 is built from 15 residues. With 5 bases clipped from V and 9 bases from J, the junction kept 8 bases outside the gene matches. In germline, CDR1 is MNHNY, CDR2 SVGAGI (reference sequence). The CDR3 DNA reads TGTGCCAGCAGTACTCGGGGACAGGGCGCTTCACCCCTCCACTTT. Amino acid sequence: CASSTRGQGASPLHF.

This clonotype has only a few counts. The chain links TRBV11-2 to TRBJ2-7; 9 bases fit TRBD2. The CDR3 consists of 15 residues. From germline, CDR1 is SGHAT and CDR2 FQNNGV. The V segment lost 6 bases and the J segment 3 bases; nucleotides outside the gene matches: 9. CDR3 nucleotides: TGTGCCAGCAGTTCCGTGATAGCGGGAGTCTACGAGCAGTACTTC. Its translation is CASSSVIAGVYEQYF.